Given below is one TCR beta chain in context. This clone was picked up one time. Its antigen is currently not known. Within one base of it there is no much larger clone, and no base qualities were kept. The data stem from a study of shared T cell receptors in the human thymus (dated by TCRdb to 2020 to 2023). Describing the broader study: The study examined how the human thymus generates shared, self-reactive T-cell receptor alpha chains.

Libraries were built with the immunoSEQ multiplex PCR assay. TCRdb stores this immuneACCESS table with in-frame sequences only. Part of the clones is absent; in the studies checked, under half of the shortfall reflects unresolved V genes, and no reason is known for the rest. This sample comprises over 650,000 clones, 70% to 90% of them detected only once. About 0.0094% of the sample comes from the top ten. For CDR1 and CDR2, the germline V gene (reference sequence) lists SEHNR and FQNEAQ. The CDR3 spans 16 residues, from the cysteine through the phenylalanine. Only CDR3 DNA remains: 48 bases, in frame from the first base. Relative to germline, V is 2 bases shorter and J is 1 base shorter, with 14 bases between their ends. The data also belong to a second study, concerning human thymus T cells. As the second publication notes: In Finland, the donors were immunologically healthy infants who were having open corrective cardiac surgery for congenital heart defects. Thymus tissue was obtained as surgical resects removed during corrective cardiac surgery. Both the thymic and the peripheral blood repertoires appeared to show biased V and J gene segment usage. Highly overlapping thymic TCR repertoires among unrelated individuals were reported in the related research. The study used under 10 infant thymus samples plus four related peripheral blood samples to characterize TCR alpha and beta repertoires. The cohort included more than 5 male and a couple of female infants, with donor ages spanning 7 to 244 days. Thymocytes were released mechanically from tissue and stored at -70 °C as pellets of roughly 8.5-32 million cells. A QIAsymphony instrument was used to extract genomic DNA from the frozen cell pellets. The immunoSEQ multiplex PCR assay was used to amplify the TCRB and TCRAD loci from a standardized amount of quality-controlled genomic DNA. The amplicons spanned the V(D)J region and were long enough to cover the CDR3 and allow V and J genes to be identified. Amplicon sequencing was performed on an Illumina platform through the commercial immunoSEQ service. Corrections for primer bias and sequencing errors followed previously described methods, while TCRAD and TCRB definitions were based on the IMGT database. immunoSEQ Analyzer 3.0 and VDJTools were used for repertoire analysis, which covered basic statistics, V/J segment usage, diversity estimates, rarefaction and pairwise overlap. Chao1, ChaoE, Efron-Thisted, Shannon and inverse Simpson indices were used to estimate diversity, which was also estimated on datasets down-sampled to the smallest sample. Repertoire overlap was determined by strict matching of CDR3 nucleotide sequence, V gene and J gene, and Jaccard-based multidimensional scaling clustering was applied. Thymus samples yielded on average about 810,000 unique TCRB clonotypes, compared with 75,000 to 100,000 from blood samples.

The clonotype was recovered from a boy younger than two with a congenital heart defect. Donor details come from another sample of the same person, matched by shared clones. The V and J genes are TRBV7-9 and TRBJ1-1; no D segment can be confidently identified. What was sequenced was thymocytes. The nucleotide sequence is TGTGCCAGCAGCTTAAGAAAGAAGGACTCGAACACTGAAGCTTTCTTT. Its coded protein is CASSLRKKDSNTEAFF.